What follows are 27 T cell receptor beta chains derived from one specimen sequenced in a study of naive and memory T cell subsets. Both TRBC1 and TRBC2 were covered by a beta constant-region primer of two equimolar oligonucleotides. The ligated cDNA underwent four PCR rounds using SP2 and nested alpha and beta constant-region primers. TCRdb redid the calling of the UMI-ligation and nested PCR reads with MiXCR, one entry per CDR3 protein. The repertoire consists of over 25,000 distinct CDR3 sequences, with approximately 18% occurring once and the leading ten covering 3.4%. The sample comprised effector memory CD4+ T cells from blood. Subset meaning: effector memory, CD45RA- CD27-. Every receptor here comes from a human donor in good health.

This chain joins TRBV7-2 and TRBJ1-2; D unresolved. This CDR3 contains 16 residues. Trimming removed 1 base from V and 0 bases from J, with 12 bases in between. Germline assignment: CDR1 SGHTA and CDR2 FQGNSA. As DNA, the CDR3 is TGTGCCAGCAGCTTAGGGAGGACCTTCACTAACTATGGCTACACCTTC. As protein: CASSLGRTFTNYGYTF.

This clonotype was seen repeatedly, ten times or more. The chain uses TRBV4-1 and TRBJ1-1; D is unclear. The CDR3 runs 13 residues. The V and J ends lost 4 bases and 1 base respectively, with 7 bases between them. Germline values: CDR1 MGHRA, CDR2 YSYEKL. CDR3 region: CASSLQENTEAFF. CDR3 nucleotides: TGCGCCAGCAGCCTCCAGGAGAACACTGAAGCTTTCTTT.

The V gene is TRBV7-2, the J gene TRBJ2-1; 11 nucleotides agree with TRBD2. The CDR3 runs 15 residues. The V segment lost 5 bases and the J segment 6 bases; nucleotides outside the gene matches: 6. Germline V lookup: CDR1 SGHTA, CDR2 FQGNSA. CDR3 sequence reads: CASSPPGLAVNEQFF. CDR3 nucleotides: TGTGCCAGCAGCCCTCCGGGACTAGCGGTCAATGAGCAGTTCTTC.

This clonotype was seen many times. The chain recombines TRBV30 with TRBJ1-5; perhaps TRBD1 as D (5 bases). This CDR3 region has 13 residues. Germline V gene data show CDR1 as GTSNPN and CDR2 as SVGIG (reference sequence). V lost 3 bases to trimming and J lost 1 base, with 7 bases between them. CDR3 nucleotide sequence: TGTGCCTGGAGAGGACAAAGCAATCAGCCCCAGCATTTT. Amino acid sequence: CAWRGQSNQPQHF.

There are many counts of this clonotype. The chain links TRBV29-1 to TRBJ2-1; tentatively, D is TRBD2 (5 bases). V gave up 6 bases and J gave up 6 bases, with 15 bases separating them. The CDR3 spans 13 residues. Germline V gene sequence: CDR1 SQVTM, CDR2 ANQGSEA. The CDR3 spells CSVPDWTGNEQFF. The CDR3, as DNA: TGCAGCGTCCCGGACTGGACGGGCAATGAGCAGTTCTTC.

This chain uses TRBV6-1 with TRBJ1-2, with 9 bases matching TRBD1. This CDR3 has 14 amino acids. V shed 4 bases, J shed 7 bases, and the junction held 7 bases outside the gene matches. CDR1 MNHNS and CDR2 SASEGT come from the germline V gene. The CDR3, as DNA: TGTGCCAGCAGTGGCGGGACAGGGTTAGTTGGCTACACCTTC. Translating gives CASSGGTGLVGYTF.

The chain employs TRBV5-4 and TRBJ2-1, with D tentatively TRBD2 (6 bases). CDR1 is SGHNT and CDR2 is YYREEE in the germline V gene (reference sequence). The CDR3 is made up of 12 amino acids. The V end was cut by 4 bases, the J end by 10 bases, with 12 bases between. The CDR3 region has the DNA TGTGCCAGCAGCGGACCTGGGAGGGAGCAGTTCTTC. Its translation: CASSGPGREQFF.

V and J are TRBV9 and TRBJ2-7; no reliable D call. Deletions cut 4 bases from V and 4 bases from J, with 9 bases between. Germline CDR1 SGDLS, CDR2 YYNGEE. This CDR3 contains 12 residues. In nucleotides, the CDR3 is TGTGCCAGCAGCCCTACTGGGTACGAGCAGTACTTC. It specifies CASSPTGYEQYF.

This CDR3 is CASSLVAGYYDEQFF. The CDR3 bases are TGTGCCAGCAGCTTAGTTGCCGGGTATTACGATGAGCAGTTCTTC. The V and J genes are TRBV7-9 and TRBJ2-1; D is undetermined. CDR3 length: 15 amino acids. Trimming cost V 1 base and J 8 bases, with 15 bases left between them. Per the germline V gene, CDR1 is SEHNR and CDR2 is FQNEAQ (reference sequence).

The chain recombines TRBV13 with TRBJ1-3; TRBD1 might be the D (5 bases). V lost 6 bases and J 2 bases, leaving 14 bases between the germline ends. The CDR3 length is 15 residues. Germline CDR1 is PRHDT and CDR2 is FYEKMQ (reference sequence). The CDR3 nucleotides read TGTGCCAGCAGTCCCCCCATCAGGGCTGGAAACACCATATATTTT. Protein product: CASSPPIRAGNTIYF.

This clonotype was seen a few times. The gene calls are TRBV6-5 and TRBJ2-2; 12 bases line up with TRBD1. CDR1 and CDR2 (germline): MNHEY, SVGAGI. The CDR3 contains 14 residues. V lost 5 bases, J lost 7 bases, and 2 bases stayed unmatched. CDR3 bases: TGTGCCAGCAGTCGGGACAGGGGGCGCGGGGAGCTGTTTTTT. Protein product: CASSRDRGRGELFF.

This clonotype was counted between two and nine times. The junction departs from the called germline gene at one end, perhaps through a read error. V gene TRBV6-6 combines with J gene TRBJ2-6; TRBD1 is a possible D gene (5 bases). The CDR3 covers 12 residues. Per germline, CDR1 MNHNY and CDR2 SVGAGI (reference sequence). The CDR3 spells CGHSSGANVLTF. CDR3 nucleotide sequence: TGCGGACACTCGAGTGGGGCCAACGTCCTGACTTTC.

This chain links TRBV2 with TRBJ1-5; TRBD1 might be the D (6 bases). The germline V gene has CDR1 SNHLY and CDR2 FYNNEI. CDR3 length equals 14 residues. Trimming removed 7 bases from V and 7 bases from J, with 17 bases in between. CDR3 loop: CASNEGEGGQPQHF. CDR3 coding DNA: TGTGCCAGCAACGAGGGGGAAGGAGGACAGCCCCAGCATTTT.

The CDR3 here is CASRERTGELFLAKNIQYF. The CDR3 DNA is TGCGCCAGCAGGGAGAGGACAGGGGAACTTTTTCTAGCCAAAAACATTCAGTACTTC. This chain links TRBV10-2 with TRBJ2-4; 9 bases fit TRBD1. The CDR3 totals 19 residues. Trimming cost V 6 bases and J 0 bases; bases outside gene matches: 15. Germline CDR1 and CDR2: WSHSY and SAAADI.

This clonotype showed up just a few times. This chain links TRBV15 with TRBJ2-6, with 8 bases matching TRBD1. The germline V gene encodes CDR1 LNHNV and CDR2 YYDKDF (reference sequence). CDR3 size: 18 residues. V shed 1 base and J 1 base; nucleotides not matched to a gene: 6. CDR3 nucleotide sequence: TGTGCCACCAGCAGAGGGGACAGGAGGGCTTCTGGGGCCAACGTCCTGACTTTC. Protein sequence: CATSRGDRRASGANVLTF.

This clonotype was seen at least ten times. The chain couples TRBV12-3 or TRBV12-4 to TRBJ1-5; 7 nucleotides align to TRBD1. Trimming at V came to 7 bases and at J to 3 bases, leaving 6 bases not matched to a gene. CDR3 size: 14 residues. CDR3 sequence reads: CASKTGTANQPQHF. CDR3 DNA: TGTGCCAGCAAAACCGGGACAGCCAATCAGCCCCAGCATTTT.

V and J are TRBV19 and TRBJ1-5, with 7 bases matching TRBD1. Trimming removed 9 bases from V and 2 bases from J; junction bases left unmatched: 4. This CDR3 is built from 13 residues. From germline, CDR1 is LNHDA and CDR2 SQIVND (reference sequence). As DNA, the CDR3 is TGTGCCAGCGCCGGACAGGGCAATCAGCCCCAGCATTTT. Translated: CASAGQGNQPQHF.

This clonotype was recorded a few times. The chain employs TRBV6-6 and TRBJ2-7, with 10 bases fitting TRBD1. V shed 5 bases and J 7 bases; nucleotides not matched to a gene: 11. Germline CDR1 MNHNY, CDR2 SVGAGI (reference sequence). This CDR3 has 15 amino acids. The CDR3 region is CASSATSRDRGEQYF. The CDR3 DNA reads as TGTGCCAGCAGTGCAACGAGCCGGGACAGGGGAGAGCAGTACTTC.

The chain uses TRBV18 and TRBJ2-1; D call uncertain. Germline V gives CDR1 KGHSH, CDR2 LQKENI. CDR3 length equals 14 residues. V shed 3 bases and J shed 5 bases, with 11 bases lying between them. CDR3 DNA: TGTGCCAGCTCACCCCTAACAAGAAACAATGAGCAGTTCTTC. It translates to CASSPLTRNNEQFF.

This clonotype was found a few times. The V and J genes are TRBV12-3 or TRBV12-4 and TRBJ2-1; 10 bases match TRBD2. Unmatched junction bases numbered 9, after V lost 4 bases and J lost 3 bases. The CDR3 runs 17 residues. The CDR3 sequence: CASSSVGTSDHYNEQFF. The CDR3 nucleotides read TGTGCCAGCAGTTCTGTTGGGACTAGCGATCACTACAATGAGCAGTTCTTC.

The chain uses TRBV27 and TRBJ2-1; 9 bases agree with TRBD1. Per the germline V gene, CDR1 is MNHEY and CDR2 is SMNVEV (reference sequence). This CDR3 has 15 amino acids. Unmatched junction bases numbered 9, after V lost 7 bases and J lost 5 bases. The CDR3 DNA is TGTGCCAGCACTGATCCGGGACAGGGCAACAATGAGCAGTTCTTC. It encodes CASTDPGQGNNEQFF.

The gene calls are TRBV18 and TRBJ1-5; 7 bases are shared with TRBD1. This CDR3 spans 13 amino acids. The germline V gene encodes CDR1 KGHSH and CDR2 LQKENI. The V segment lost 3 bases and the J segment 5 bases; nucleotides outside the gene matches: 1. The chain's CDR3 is CASSPDRDQPQHF. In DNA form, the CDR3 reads TGTGCCAGCTCACCCGACAGGGATCAGCCCCAGCATTTT.

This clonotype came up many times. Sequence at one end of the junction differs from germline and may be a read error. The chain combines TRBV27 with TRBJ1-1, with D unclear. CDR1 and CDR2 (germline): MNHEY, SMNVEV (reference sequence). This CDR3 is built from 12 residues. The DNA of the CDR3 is TGTGCCAGCAGTTCCTCGTACGGCCGTCGGGTCTTT. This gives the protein CASSSSYGRRVF.

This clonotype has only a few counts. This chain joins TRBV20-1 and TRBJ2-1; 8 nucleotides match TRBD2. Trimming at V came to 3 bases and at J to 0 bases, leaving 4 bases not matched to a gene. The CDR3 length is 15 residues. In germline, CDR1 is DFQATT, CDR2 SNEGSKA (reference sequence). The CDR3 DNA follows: TGCAGTGCTAGGACTAGCGCAAACTCCTACAATGAGCAGTTCTTC. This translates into CSARTSANSYNEQFF.

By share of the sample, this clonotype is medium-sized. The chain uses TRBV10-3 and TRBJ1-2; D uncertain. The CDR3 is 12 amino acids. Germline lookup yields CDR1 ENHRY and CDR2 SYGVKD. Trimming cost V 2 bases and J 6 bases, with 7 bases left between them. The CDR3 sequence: CAISEAANGYTF. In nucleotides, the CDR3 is TGTGCCATCAGTGAGGCAGCTAATGGCTACACCTTC.

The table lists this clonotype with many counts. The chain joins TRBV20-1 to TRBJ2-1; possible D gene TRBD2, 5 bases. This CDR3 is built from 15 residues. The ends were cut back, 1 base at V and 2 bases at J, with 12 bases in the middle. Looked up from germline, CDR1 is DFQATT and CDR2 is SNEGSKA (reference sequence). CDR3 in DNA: TGCAGTGCTAGAGGTTCACCGGGAACCTACAATGAGCAGTTCTTC. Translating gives CSARGSPGTYNEQFF.

CDR3 in DNA: TGTGCCAGCAGTTCCCCCGGGTTGGTTGGATCGTCCTACGAGCAGTACTTC. Amino acid sequence: CASSSPGLVGSSYEQYF. The chain recombines TRBV28 with TRBJ2-7; D is ambiguous. Deletions cut 4 bases from V and 1 base from J, with 20 bases between. The CDR3 spans 17 residues. Germline lookup yields CDR1 MDHEN and CDR2 SYDVKM.